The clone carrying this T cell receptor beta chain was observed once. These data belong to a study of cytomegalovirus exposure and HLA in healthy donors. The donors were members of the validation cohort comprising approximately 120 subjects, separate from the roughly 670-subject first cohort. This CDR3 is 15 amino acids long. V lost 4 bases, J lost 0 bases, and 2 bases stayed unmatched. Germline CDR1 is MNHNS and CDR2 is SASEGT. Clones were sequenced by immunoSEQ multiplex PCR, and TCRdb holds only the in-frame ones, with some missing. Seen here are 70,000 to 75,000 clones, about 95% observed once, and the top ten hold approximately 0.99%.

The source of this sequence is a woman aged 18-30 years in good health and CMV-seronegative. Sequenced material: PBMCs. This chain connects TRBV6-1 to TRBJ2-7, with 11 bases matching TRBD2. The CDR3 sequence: CASSVGLAASYEQYF. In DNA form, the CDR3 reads TGTGCCAGCAGTGTGGGACTAGCGGCCTCCTACGAGCAGTACTTC.